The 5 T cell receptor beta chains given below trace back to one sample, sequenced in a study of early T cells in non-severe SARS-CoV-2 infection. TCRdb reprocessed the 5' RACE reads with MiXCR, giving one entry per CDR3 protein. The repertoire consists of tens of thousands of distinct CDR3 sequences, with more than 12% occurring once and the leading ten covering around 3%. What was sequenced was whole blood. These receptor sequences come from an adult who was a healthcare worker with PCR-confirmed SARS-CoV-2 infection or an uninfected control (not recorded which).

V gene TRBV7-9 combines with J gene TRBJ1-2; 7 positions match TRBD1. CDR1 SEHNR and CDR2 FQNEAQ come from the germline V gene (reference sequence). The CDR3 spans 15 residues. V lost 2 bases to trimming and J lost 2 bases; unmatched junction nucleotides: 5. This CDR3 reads CASSLSSGGNYGYTF. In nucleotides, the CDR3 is TGTGCCAGCAGCTTAAGCTCAGGGGGAAACTATGGCTACACCTTC. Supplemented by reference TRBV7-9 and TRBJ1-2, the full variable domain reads DTGVSQNPRHKITKRGQNVTFRCDPISEHNRLYWYRQTLGQGPEFLTYFQNEAQLEKSRLLSDRFSAERPKGSFSTLEIQRTEQGDSAMYLCASSLSSGGNYGYTFGSGTRLTVV.

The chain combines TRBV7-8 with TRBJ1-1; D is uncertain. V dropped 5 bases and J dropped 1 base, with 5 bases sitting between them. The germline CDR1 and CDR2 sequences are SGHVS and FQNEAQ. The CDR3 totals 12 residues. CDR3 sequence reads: CASSRGNTEAFF. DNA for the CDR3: TGTGCCAGCAGCCGAGGGAACACTGAAGCTTTCTTT.

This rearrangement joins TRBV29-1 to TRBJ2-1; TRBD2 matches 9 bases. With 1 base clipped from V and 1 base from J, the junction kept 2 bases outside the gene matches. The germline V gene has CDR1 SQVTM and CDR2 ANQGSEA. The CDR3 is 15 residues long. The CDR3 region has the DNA TGCAGCGTTGAAGGGCTAGCGGGGTCCTACAATGAGCAGTTCTTC. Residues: CSVEGLAGSYNEQFF.

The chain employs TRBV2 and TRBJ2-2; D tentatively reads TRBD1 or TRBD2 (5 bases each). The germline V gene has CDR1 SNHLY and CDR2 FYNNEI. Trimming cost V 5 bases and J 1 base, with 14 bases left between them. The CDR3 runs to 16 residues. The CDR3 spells CASSRFGAMNTGELFF. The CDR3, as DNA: TGTGCCAGCAGTAGGTTCGGGGCGATGAACACCGGGGAGCTGTTTTTT.

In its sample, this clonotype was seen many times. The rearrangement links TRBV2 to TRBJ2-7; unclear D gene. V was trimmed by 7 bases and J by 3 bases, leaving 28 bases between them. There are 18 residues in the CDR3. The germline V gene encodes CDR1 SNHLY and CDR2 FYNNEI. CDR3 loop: CASNPYLPGWEGHYEQYF. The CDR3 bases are TGTGCCAGCAACCCATATCTCCCCGGATGGGAAGGGCACTACGAGCAGTACTTC.